Below, one T cell receptor beta chain is given with its context. The record originates from a study of shared T cell receptors in the human thymus. CDR1 is GTSNPN, CDR2 SVGIG, per germline (reference sequence). CDR3 length: 15 residues. The ends were cut back, 0 bases at V and 0 bases at J, with 9 bases in the middle. Assay: immunoSEQ multiplex PCR; the TCRdb copy retains only in-frame clones and omits some. The sample shows fewer than 700,000 clones, 85% to 90% of them seen only once. These same records also appear under a second study, on human thymus T cells. From that second work: Healthy Finnish infants undergoing corrective surgery for congenital heart defects were the donors. The thymus was resected at corrective cardiac surgery. Apparent bias marked the V and J gene usage of thymic and blood repertoires. Thymic repertoires from unrelated individuals overlapped highly, related research reported.

The clonotype originates from a boy younger than two with a congenital heart defect. The material sequenced was thymocytes. This chain joins TRBV30 and TRBJ2-4, with D perhaps matching TRBD1 (5 bases). For the CDR3, the DNA is TGTGCCTGGAGTGTTGACAGCCTAGCCAAAAACATTCAGTACTTC. Amino acids: CAWSVDSLAKNIQYF.